The clone carrying this TCR beta chain has a handful of counts. Its antigen is not identified. Per germline, CDR1 MNHEY and CDR2 SVGAGI. Trimming removed 6 bases at V and 4 bases at J, with 4 bases between. This CDR3 has 11 amino acids. This specimen belongs to a study of beta chain features in type 1 diabetes. The study's findings and limits: Highly expressing activated T cells could be over-counted with a cDNA template. A pattern of fewer insertions and more deletions at VDJ junctions was seen in type 1 diabetes patients.

The authors reverse transcribed all of the isolated RNA, so sequencing captured expressed TCRB transcripts. An average roughly 3.6 million reads came from naive, central memory and regulatory T cell samples. TCRdb's copy holds only in-frame clones and misses some; the assay was immunoSEQ multiplex PCR. The sample lists 330,000 or so clones; about 18% were seen once. The sequence was obtained from a woman between 18 and 30 years old in good health. The sample was naive CD4+ T cells from blood. V usage is TRBV6-5 and J usage is TRBJ1-5; D remains ambiguous. CDR3 sequence (DNA): TGTGCCAGCAGCCTTAATCAGCCCCAGCATTTT. Its translation: CASSLNQPQHF.